Listed below are T cell receptor beta chains from one sample, sequenced in a study of CD4 T cells in relation to SARS-CoV-2 and coronaviruses. Measured with immunoSEQ multiplex PCR; TCRdb has only the in-frame clones, and not every one. The sample has approximately 24,000 clones, around 74% seen once. No antigen has been identified for these receptors. Sample: CD4+ T cells from PBMCs, cultured in vitro. The source is a human donor in good health. The CDR3 runs from the conserved cysteine through the conserved F or W. D genes are given only for firm matches. Clone size appears in some rows only: once, few, many, or a class for an expanded clone.

d_gene	j_gene	v_gene	abundance	CDR3aa	CDR3nt
NA	TRBJ2-2	TRBV3-1/TRBV3-2	NA	CASSPAHNGATGELFF	TGTGCCAGCAGCCCTGCCCACAACGGAGCCACCGGGGAGCTGTTTTTT
TRBD2	TRBJ2-1	TRBV9	NA	CASSKTSGTVNEQFF	TGTGCCAGCAGCAAGACTAGCGGGACAGTCAATGAGCAGTTCTTC
NA	TRBJ2-5	TRBV2	NA	CASSEGFMRVEGETQYF	TGTGCCAGCAGTGAGGGATTTATGCGGGTAGAGGGCGAGACCCAGTACTTC
NA	TRBJ1-5	TRBV10-2	NA	CASRLIDGNQPQHF	TGCGCCAGCAGGCTTATCGATGGCAATCAGCCCCAGCATTTT
NA	TRBJ1-6	TRBV12-3/TRBV12-4	NA	CASSPSRDSPLHF	TGTGCCAGCAGCCCATCCCGGGATTCACCCCTCCACTTT
TRBD1	TRBJ1-1	TRBV24-1	NA	CATSEDRGGNTEAFF	TGTGCCACCAGTGAGGACAGGGGGGGGAACACTGAAGCTTTCTTT
TRBD1	TRBJ2-7	TRBV5-1	NA	CASSVKGGLLYEQYF	TGCGCCAGCAGCGTTAAAGGGGGCCTTCTCTACGAGCAGTACTTC
NA	TRBJ1-5	TRBV19	few	CASIGTGRNQPQHF	TGTGCCAGTATCGGAACGGGTCGAAATCAGCCCCAGCATTTT
NA	TRBJ1-3	TRBV10-3	NA	CAIRSGIARTSGNTIYF	TGTGCCATCAGGTCCGGGATAGCGAGAACCTCTGGAAACACCATATATTTT
NA	TRBJ2-5	TRBV2	once	CASSEEGVIMETQYF	TGTGCCAGCAGTGAAGAGGGGGTCATAATGGAGACCCAGTACTTC
TRBD2	TRBJ2-1	TRBV4-1	once	CASSQGEGALAGPNYNEQFF	TGCGCCAGCAGCCAGGGTGAGGGAGCCCTAGCGGGACCGAACTACAATGAGCAGTTCTTC
NA	TRBJ2-3	TRBV6-2/TRBV6-3	NA	CASSYVRSTDTQYF	TGTGCCAGCAGTTATGTTCGGAGTACAGATACGCAGTATTTT
TRBD2	TRBJ2-1	TRBV7-9	NA	CASSSTTSGSLRGYNEQFF	TGTGCCAGCAGCTCGACAACTAGCGGGAGTTTGAGGGGATACAATGAGCAGTTCTTC
TRBD1	TRBJ2-7	TRBV19	NA	CASSMPGQTYEQYF	TGTGCCAGTAGTATGCCGGGACAGACCTACGAGCAGTACTTC
TRBD1	TRBJ2-5	TRBV6-5	NA	CASRDPGQLQETQYF	TGTGCCAGCAGAGACCCGGGACAGCTCCAAGAGACCCAGTACTTC
NA	TRBJ2-2	TRBV6-2/TRBV6-3	NA	CASSRLVSAGELFF	TGTGCCAGCAGCCGACTAGTTTCGGCCGGGGAGCTGTTTTTT
NA	TRBJ2-3	TRBV6-1	NA	CASSEVGDTQYF	TGTGCCAGCAGTGAAGTGGGAGATACGCAGTATTTT
NA	TRBJ2-6	TRBV7-3	NA	CASSLRSGSGANVLTF	TGTGCCAGCAGCTTAAGGTCGGGGTCAGGGGCCAACGTCCTGACTTTC
NA	TRBJ1-2	TRBV5-1	NA	CASSPNGGDYGYTF	TGCGCCAGCAGCCCGAACGGGGGGGACTATGGCTACACCTTC
NA	TRBJ2-4	TRBV19	few	CASSISWAAKNIQYF	TGTGCCAGTAGTATTAGCTGGGCGGCCAAAAACATTCAGTACTTC
NA	TRBJ1-2	TRBV3-1/TRBV3-2	NA	CASSQVGVYGYTF	TGTGCCAGCAGCCAAGTAGGAGTCTATGGCTACACCTTC
TRBD1	TRBJ1-1	TRBV19	NA	CASIPRGRLLNMNTEAFF	TGTGCCAGTATCCCCAGGGGGCGGCTATTGAACATGAACACTGAAGCTTTCTTT
NA	TRBJ2-1	TRBV13	NA	CASSLVSSSGEQFF	TGTGCCAGCAGCTTAGTCTCTAGTTCCGGTGAGCAGTTCTTC
NA	TRBJ1-2	TRBV12-3/TRBV12-4	NA	CASSWTSRYGYTF	TGTGCCAGCAGTTGGACGTCGCGCTATGGCTACACCTTC
NA	TRBJ1-4	TRBV9	NA	CASSERGHPRREKLFF	TGTGCCAGCAGCGAGAGGGGCCACCCCAGGAGGGAAAAACTGTTTTTT
NA	TRBJ2-5	TRBV29-1	NA	CSTYQETQYF	TGCAGCACATACCAAGAGACCCAGTACTTC
TRBD1	TRBJ1-5	TRBV2	NA	CASGNRDRGYQPQHF	TGTGCCAGCGGTAACCGGGACAGGGGGTATCAGCCCCAGCATTTT